This TCR beta chain derives from a study of blood T cell repertoires in COVID-19. Study context: Samples of COVID-19 (acute and convalescent) were obtained from the United States, Italy and Spain. PBMCs, B-cell-depleted T cells, or T cells were the source of the cDNA or gDNA that made up the material.

Original handling: Reference gene primer amplification yielded estimated nucleated cell counts. Assay used: immunoSEQ multiplex PCR; TCRdb lists only in-frame clones, some missing. V and J calls and clone size are copied from that table; D and trimming were computed from the DNA. The table shows around 130,000 clones, with about nine tenths occurring only once. Recruited during active infection, patients (from Seattle) were subsequently followed longitudinally. Sequences were obtained from peripheral blood. This clonotype was sampled from a man aged 55 to 70 with COVID-19, enrolled during active disease.

The CDR3 region has the DNA TGCGCCAGCAGCACGGGACTAGCGGGCACAGATACGCAGTATTTT. The encoded protein is CASSTGLAGTDTQYF. J is TRBJ2-3 and V is TRBV5-1; 11 bases map to TRBD2. V trimming: 4 bases; J trimming: 1 base; junction bases outside the gene matches: 2. The V gene's germline CDR1 is SGHRS and CDR2 YFSETQ. The CDR3 contains 15 residues. Complete variable domain (other parts from reference TRBV5-1 and TRBJ2-3): KAGVTQTPRYLIKTRGQQVTLSCSPISGHRSVSWYQQTPGQGLQFLFEYFSETQRNKGNFPGRFSGRQFSNSRSEMNVSTLELGDSALYLCASSTGLAGTDTQYFGPGTRLTVL.